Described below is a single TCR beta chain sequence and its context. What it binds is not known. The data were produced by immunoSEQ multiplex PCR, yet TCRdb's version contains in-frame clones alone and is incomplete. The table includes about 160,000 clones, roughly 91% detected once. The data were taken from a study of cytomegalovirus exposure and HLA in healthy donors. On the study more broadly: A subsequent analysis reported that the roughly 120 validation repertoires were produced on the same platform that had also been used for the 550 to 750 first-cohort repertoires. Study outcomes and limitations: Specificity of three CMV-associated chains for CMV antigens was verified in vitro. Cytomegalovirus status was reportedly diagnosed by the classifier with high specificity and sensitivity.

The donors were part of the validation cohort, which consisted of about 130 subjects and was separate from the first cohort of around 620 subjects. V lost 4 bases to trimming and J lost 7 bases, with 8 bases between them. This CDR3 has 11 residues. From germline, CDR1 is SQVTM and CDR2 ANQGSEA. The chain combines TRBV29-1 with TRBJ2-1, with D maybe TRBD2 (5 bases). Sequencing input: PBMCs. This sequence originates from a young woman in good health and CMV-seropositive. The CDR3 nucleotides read TGCAGCGTTGGGGGAGTTAATGAGCAGTTCTTC. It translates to CSVGGVNEQFF.